A single T cell receptor beta chain is shown here with its context. This sample is part of a study of blood T cell repertoires in COVID-19. CDR1 and CDR2 (germline): SGHTA, FQGNSA. The CDR3 contains 18 residues. The V segment lost 2 bases and the J segment 1 base; nucleotides outside the gene matches: 8. Some clones are missing from TCRdb's copy, which holds only in-frame ones; the method was immunoSEQ multiplex PCR. The sample yields hundreds of thousands of clones, about 85% seen once. The sequenced sample was peripheral blood. The chain links TRBV7-2 to TRBJ2-3; 11 bases map to TRBD2. The receptor was isolated from a woman in her 50s who had recovered from COVID-19. DNA of the CDR3: TGTGCCAGCAGCTTAACTAGCGGGAGTCGGTTAGGCACAGATACGCAGTATTTT. This encodes CASSLTSGSRLGTDTQYF. Full variable domain (outside the CDR3, taken from reference TRBV7-2 and TRBJ2-3): GAGVSQSPSNKVTEKGKDVELRCDPISGHTALYWYRQSLGQGLEFLIYFQGNSAPDKSGLPSDRFSAERTGGSVSTLTIQRTQQEDSAVYLCASSLTSGSRLGTDTQYFGPGTRLTVL.